This T cell receptor beta chain was captured in a study of T cells after yellow fever vaccination. Overall study context: Any fraction with a low cell number was prepared using SMART-Seq v4 Ultra Low Input. Findings and limits, study-wide: Few clonotypes appeared in both CD4 and CD8 compartments. In post-booster samples, most primary-vaccination clones reappeared (roughly 96% CD4, over 70% CD8).

Germline V gene lookup returns CDR1 SNHLY and CDR2 FYNNEI. The CDR3 is made up of 14 amino acids. V was trimmed by 2 bases and J by 0 bases, leaving 6 bases between them. Details on this clonotype: The antigen remains unidentified.

By 5'RACE template switching, TCR cDNA was produced, with a universal primer site and UMIs added in the process. MiXCR was run by TCRdb on the 5' RACE reads, yielding one entry per CDR3 protein. The sample lists approximately 610,000 distinct CDR3 sequences, roughly 17% occurring once. This sequence joins TRBV2 and TRBJ2-3; D is ambiguous. Sequences were derived from PBMCs, sampled around 5 days after the first yellow fever vaccination. The TCR was taken from a young man who received the YFV17D yellow fever vaccine. CDR3 DNA: TGTGCCAGCAGTGAAACCCGGAGCACAGATACGCAGTATTTT. As protein: CASSETRSTDTQYF.